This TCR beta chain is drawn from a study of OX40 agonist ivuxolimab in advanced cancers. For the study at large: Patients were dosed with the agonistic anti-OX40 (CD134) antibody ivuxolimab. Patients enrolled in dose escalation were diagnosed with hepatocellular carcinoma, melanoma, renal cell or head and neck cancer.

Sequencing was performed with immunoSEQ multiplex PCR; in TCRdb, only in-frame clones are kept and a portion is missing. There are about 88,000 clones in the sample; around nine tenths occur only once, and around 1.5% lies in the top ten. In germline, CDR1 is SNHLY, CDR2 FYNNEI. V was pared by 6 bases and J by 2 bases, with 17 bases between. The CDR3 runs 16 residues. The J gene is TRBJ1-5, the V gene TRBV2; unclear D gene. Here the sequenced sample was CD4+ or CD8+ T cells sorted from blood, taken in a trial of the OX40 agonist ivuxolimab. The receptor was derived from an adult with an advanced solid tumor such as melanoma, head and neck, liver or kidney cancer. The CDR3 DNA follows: TGTGCCAGCAGCGCCACCCCTGCTACTGGCAATCAGCCCCAGCATTTT. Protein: CASSATPATGNQPQHF.